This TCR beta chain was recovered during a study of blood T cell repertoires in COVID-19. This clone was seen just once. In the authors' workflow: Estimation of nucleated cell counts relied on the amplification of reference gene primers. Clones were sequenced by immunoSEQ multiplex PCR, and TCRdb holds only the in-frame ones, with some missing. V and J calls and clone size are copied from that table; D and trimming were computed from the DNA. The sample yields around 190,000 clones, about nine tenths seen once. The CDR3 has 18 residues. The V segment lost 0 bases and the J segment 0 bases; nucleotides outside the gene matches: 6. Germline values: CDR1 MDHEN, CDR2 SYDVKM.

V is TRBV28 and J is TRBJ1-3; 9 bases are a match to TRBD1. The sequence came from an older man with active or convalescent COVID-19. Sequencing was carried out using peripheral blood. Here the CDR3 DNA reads TGTGCCAGCAGTTTATGGGGACAGGGCCCGAGCTCTGGAAACACCATATATTTT. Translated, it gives CASSLWGQGPSSGNTIYF.